This T cell receptor (beta chain) was observed in a study of blood T cell repertoires in COVID-19. About the research overall: Specimens from acute and convalescent COVID-19 originated in the United States, Italy and Spain.

The CDR3 is 15 residues long. The ends lost 6 bases at V and 0 bases at J; junction bases unmatched: 7. CDR1 is MNHEY and CDR2 is SVGAGI in the germline V gene. This clone was seen just once. Methods used by the authors: From reference gene primer amplification, estimates of nucleated cell counts were derived. Profiled with immunoSEQ multiplex PCR; TCRdb holds only in-frame clones, not every one. The V and J calls and clone size come from that table; D and trimming were worked out from the DNA. The sample carries about 330,000 clones, 87% recorded once. This clonotype originated in a man aged 25 to 40 with COVID-19, enrolled during active disease. V gene TRBV6-5 combines with J gene TRBJ2-7, with TRBD1 matching 8 bases. Sequences were obtained from peripheral blood. CDR3 in DNA: TGTGCCAGCAGCCCGGGACAGGCTTTCTCCTACGAGCAGTACTTC. Translated, it gives CASSPGQAFSYEQYF.